What follows are 8 T cell receptor beta chains derived from one specimen sequenced in a study of vaccination and CD4 T cells after COVID-19. Treatment meaning: approximately 9-day PBMC culture with coronavirus spike peptide pools or control peptides (ViraFEST assay). An Oncomine TCR Beta short-read assay was used to sequence the DNA from cultured CD4+ T cells. TCRdb fed the PCR reads into MiXCR, producing one record per CDR3 protein. The sample contains about 12,000 distinct CDR3 sequences, more than 60% of which appear only once. No cognate antigen is known for these TCRs. The sequenced sample was CD4+ T cells from blood, cultured in vitro. The receptors were sampled from a human donor who had recovered from COVID-19.

This clonotype was seen just once. The chain couples TRBV10-2 to TRBJ2-7, with TRBD2 matching over 8 bases. This CDR3 is built from 18 residues. Germline trimming cut 7 bases from V and 1 base from J; bases unmatched to any gene: 18. Germline V gene lookup returns CDR1 WSHSY and CDR2 SAAADI. The CDR3 nucleotides read TGCGCCAGCACAGGCTTTACGGGAGGGCCGGTCAAGTCCTACGAGCAGTACTTC. Protein product: CASTGFTGGPVKSYEQYF.

By sample share, this clonotype is large. V is TRBV7-2 and J is TRBJ1-2, with D possibly matching TRBD1 (5 bases). The CDR3 spans 18 residues. V dropped 6 bases and J dropped 7 bases, with 30 bases sitting between them. In germline, CDR1 is SGHTA, CDR2 FQGNSA. This CDR3 reads CASRNYFGGGSGGAGYTF. CDR3 nucleotides: TGTGCCAGCAGAAATTACTTCGGAGGAGGTTCTGGTGGGGCTGGCTACACCTTC. The variable domain in full, with the rest retrieved from reference TRBV7-2 and TRBJ1-2, is GAGVSQSPSNKVTEKGKDVELRCDPISGHTALYWYRQSLGQGLEFLIYFQGNSAPDKSGLPSDRFSAERTGGSVSTLTIQRTQQEDSAVYLCASRNYFGGGSGGAGYTFGSGTRLTVV.

This clonotype came up once. The chain recombines TRBV24-1 with TRBJ2-2; tentatively, D is TRBD1 (6 bases). CDR3 size: 15 residues. The germline V gene has CDR1 KGHDR and CDR2 SFDVKD. V lost 5 bases and J 5 bases, leaving 14 bases between the germline ends. For the CDR3, the DNA is TGTGCCACCAGTGCCACAGGGAGTGGGACCGGGGAGCTGTTTTTT. Translating gives CATSATGSGTGELFF.

The V gene is TRBV10-3, the J gene TRBJ1-5, with D tentatively TRBD1 (5 bases). Per the germline V gene, CDR1 is ENHRY and CDR2 is SYGVKD. CDR3 length: 16 amino acids. Trimming removed 5 bases from V and 2 bases from J, with 16 bases in between. CDR3 region: CAISRGQGVGNQPQHF. The CDR3 coding sequence is TGTGCCATCAGTAGAGGTCAGGGAGTAGGCAATCAGCCCCAGCATTTT.

This chain joins TRBV28 and TRBJ2-7; 9 bases align to TRBD2. V was pared by 7 bases and J by 2 bases, with 9 bases of the junction left unmatched. Germline V gene sequence: CDR1 MDHEN, CDR2 SYDVKM. This CDR3 spans 15 amino acids. The CDR3 DNA reads as TGTGCCAGCACCGAAACGGGCGGGGGGGCCTACGAGCAGTACTTC. Its protein product is CASTETGGGAYEQYF.

The chain joins TRBV11-2 to TRBJ2-5; 9 positions match TRBD1. Unmatched junction bases numbered 14, after V lost 6 bases and J lost 6 bases. The germline CDR1 and CDR2 sequences are SGHAT and FQNNGV. The CDR3 has 16 residues. The CDR3 bases are TGTGCCAGCAGTTCCCTTATTACAGGGGGCAGGAAGACCCAGTACTTC. It specifies CASSSLITGGRKTQYF.

The V call is TRBV20-1, the J call TRBJ1-2; the match to TRBD1 covers 8 bases. The J segment lost 4 bases and the V segment lost 6 bases, leaving 7 bases of the junction unmatched. Germline V gives CDR1 DFQATT, CDR2 SNEGSKA (reference sequence). This CDR3 region has 13 residues. The CDR3 region is CSATIGTGYGYTF. The CDR3, as DNA: TGCAGTGCCACCATAGGGACAGGCTATGGCTACACCTTC.

This clonotype has more than one count but fewer than ten. DNA of the CDR3: TGTGCCAGCAGCCTCGACAGGGGGCGAAACACCATATATTTT. This sequence encodes CASSLDRGRNTIYF. The chain joins TRBV7-2 to TRBJ1-3; 10 bases are shared with TRBD1. The CDR3 is made up of 14 amino acids. The germline CDR1 and CDR2 sequences are SGHTA and FQGNSA. Trimming took 5 bases from V and 5 from J; bases not matched to a gene: 3.